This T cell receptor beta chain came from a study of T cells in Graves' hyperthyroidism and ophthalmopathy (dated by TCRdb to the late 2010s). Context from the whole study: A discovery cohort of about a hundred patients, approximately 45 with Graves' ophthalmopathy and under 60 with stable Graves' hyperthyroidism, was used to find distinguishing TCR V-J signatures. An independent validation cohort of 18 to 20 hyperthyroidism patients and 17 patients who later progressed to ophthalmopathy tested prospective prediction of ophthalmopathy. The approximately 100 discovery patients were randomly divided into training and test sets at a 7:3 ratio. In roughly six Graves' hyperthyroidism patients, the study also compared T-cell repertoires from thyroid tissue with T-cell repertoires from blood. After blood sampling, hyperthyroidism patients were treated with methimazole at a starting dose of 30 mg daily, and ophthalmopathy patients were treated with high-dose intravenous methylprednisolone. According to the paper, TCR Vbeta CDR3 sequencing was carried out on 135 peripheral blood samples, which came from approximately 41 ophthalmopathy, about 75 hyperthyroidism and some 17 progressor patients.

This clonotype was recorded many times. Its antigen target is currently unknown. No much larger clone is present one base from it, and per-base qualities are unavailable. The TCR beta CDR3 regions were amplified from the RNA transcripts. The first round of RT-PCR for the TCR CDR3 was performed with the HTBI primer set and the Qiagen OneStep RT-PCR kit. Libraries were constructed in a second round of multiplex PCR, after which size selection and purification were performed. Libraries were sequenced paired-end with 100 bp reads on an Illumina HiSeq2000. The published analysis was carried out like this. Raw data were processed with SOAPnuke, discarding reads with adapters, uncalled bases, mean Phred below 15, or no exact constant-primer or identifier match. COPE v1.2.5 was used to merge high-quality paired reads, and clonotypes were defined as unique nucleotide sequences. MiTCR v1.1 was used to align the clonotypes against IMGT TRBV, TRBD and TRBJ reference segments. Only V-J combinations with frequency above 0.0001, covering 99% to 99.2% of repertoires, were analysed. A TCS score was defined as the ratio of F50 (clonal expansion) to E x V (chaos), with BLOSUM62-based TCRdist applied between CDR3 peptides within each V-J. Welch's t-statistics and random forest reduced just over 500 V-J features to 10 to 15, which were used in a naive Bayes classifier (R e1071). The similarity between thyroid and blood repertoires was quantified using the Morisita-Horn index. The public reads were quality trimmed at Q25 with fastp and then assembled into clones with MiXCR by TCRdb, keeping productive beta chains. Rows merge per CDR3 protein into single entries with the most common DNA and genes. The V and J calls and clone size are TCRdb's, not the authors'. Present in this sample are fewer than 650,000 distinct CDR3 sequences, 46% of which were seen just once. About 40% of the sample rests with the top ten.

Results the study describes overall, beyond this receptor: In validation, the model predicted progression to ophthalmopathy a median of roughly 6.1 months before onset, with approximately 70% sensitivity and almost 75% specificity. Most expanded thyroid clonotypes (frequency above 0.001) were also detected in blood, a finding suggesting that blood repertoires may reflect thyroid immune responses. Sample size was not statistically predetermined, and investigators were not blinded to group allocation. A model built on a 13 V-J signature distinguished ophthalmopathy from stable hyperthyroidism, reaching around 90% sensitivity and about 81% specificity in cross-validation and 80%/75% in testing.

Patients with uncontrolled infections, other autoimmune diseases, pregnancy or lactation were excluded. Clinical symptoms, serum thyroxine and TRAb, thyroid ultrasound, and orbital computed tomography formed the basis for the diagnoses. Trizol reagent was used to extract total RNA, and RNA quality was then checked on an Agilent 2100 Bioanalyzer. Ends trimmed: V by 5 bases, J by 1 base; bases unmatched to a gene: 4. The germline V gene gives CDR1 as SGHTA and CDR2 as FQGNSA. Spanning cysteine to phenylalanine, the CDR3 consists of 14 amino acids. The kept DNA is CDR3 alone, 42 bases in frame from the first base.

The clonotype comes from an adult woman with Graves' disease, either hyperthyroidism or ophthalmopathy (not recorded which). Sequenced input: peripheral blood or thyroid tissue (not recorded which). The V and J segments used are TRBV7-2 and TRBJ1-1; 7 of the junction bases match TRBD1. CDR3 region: CASSGRTGNTEAFF. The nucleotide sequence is TGTGCCAGCAGCGGCCGGACAGGGAACACTGAAGCTTTCTTT.